The present T cell receptor beta chain was sequenced within a study of identical twins. MiXCR was run by TCRdb on the 5' RACE reads, yielding one entry per CDR3 protein. Of about 530,000 distinct CDR3 sequences in the sample, 12% to 15% were seen once. This clonotype appeared a few times. Germline values: CDR1 SGHAT, CDR2 FQNNGV. The CDR3 loop spans 15 amino acids. Trimming took 0 bases from V and 5 from J; bases not matched to a gene: 3. The sample also formed part of further work on yellow fever vaccine responses in identical twins.

The chain joins TRBV11-2 to TRBJ2-1; 8 bases line up with TRBD2. This sequence was found in a woman aged 18-35 years in good health. The sequencing input was CD4+ T cells sorted from blood. The CDR3 DNA reads TGTGCCAGCAGCTTAGAACTAGCGGTTCACAATGAGCAGTTCTTC. Its protein is CASSLELAVHNEQFF.